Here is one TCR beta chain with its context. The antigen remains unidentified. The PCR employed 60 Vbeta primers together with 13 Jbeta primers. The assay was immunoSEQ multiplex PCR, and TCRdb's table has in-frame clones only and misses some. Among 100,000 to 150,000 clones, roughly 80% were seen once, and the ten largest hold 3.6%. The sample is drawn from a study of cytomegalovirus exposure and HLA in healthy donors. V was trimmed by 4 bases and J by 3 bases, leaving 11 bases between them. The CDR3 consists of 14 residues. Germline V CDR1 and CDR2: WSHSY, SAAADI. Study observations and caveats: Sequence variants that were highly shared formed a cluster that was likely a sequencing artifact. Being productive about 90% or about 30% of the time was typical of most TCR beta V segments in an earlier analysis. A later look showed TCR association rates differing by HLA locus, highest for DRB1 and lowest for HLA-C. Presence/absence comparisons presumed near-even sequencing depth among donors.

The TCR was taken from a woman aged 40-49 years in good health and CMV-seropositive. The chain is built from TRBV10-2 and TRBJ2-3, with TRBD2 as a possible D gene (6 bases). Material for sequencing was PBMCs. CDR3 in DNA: TGCGCCAGCAGTGGCGGCAGCGGGACAGATACGCAGTATTTT. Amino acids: CASSGGSGTDTQYF.